This passage covers 17 T cell receptor beta chains from one sample sequenced in a study of T-cell memory formation after mild COVID-19 (dated by TCRdb to about 2021). The method behind the library was 5' RACE. The sample was run on an Illumina NovaSeq 6000. TCRdb's own reprocessing of the public reads used fastp at Q25 and MiXCR and kept productive beta chains. Rows are unified per CDR3 protein, each entry keeping the most common DNA and genes. Within this sample are a few hundred thousand distinct CDR3 sequences, with 15% to 20% of them counted one time only. The ten largest clones add up to about a fifth of the sample. Material for sequencing was PBMCs or a T cell subset sorted from them (not recorded which). These receptors were taken from a man between 18 and 35 years old who had mild COVID-19 (a few samples of this study predate the infection). The sample titles of this study are shuffled in the database, so cell type and time point are left out; the donor was told from shared clones.

This clonotype was detected ten times or more. The V gene is TRBV12-3 or TRBV12-4, the J gene TRBJ2-1; D might be TRBD2 (7 bases). V was pared by 7 bases and J by 7 bases, with 26 bases between. The CDR3 loop spans 17 amino acids. CDR3 in DNA: TGTGCCAGCACCAGCACCGTAGCTGGGGGGGCCGGGAATGAGCAGTTCTTC. This codes for CASTSTVAGGAGNEQFF.

The chain couples TRBV11-2 to TRBJ2-7; 7 bases agree with TRBD1. Germline CDR1 reads SGHAT; CDR2 reads FQNNGV. The CDR3 spans 13 residues. The CDR3 DNA follows: TGTGCCAGCAGTTTAGACAGGGCGGTCGAGCAGTACGTC. Its translation: CASSLDRAVEQYV.

This clonotype was seen a few times. This chain connects TRBV12-3 or TRBV12-4 to TRBJ1-2; no reliable D call. Between the trimmed V and J ends, which lost 7 bases and 4 bases, there was a span of 19 bases. The CDR3 runs 15 residues. The CDR3 bases are TGTGCCAGCACCCGTAGTACGCCGATCCGCTATGGCTACACCTTC. Translated, it gives CASTRSTPIRYGYTF.

This clonotype turned up a few times. The V call is TRBV6-2 or TRBV6-3, the J call TRBJ2-5; unclear D gene. Germline V CDR1 and CDR2: MNHEY, SVGEGT. The CDR3 runs to 12 residues. V lost 5 bases, J lost 5 bases, and 9 bases lay in between. CDR3 amino acids: CASSVGWETQYF. In DNA form, the CDR3 reads TGTGCCAGCAGTGTAGGTTGGGAGACCCAGTACTTC.

The rearrangement joins TRBV11-2 to TRBJ1-1; D uncertain. This CDR3 region has 12 residues. The V gene lost 5 bases and the J gene lost 8 bases, with 12 bases spanning the gap. Germline CDR1 SGHAT, CDR2 FQNNGV. CDR3 region: CASSPPGPEAFF. DNA of the CDR3: TGTGCCAGCAGCCCCCCCGGTCCCGAAGCTTTCTTT.

V gene TRBV7-9 combines with J gene TRBJ2-7, with TRBD1 identical over 7 bases. The end of the DNA fits TRBJ2-1 better, so the J call may be wrong. The germline CDR1 and CDR2 sequences are SEHNR and FQNEAQ (reference sequence). The CDR3 runs 12 residues. The CDR3 reads CASSPDRYEQFF. CDR3 bases: TGTGCCAGCAGCCCGGACAGGTACGAGCAGTTCTTC.

This clonotype was counted many times. Here the CDR3 reads CASSLEGQGAHGANVLTF. In nucleotides, the CDR3 is TGCGCCAGCAGCTTGGAGGGACAGGGGGCGCATGGGGCCAACGTCCTGACTTTC. The rearrangement uses TRBV5-1 and TRBJ2-6; 12 bases are a match to TRBD1. V dropped 0 bases and J dropped 3; count of bases not matched to a gene: 4. The CDR3 length is 18 residues. Germline V CDR1 and CDR2: SGHRS, YFSETQ.

This clonotype was observed at least ten times. This chain joins TRBV6-4 and TRBJ2-1; 8 bases are a match to TRBD2. Germline CDR1 MRHNA, CDR2 SNTAGT. With V trimmed by 2 bases and J by 0 bases, 0 bases remained unmatched. This CDR3 is 15 amino acids long. As DNA, the CDR3 is TGTGCCAGCAGTGACACTAGCGGCTCCTACAATGAGCAGTTCTTC. Translated: CASSDTSGSYNEQFF.

The J gene is TRBJ2-5, the V gene TRBV6-6, with D hard to call. V lost 7 bases to trimming and J lost 3 bases, with 6 bases between them. The CDR3 runs 11 residues. Germline V gene lookup returns CDR1 MNHNY and CDR2 SVGAGI (reference sequence). CDR3 loop: CASIDKETQYF. CDR3 sequence (DNA): TGTGCCAGCATAGATAAAGAGACCCAGTACTTC.

This clonotype has only a few counts. The chain uses TRBV29-1 and TRBJ1-1; D possibly corresponds to TRBD1 (6 bases). The ends were cut back, 1 base at V and 3 bases at J, with 21 bases in the middle. This CDR3 contains 17 residues. Per the germline V gene, CDR1 is SQVTM and CDR2 is ANQGSEA. The CDR3 spells CSVEAPKPDRSYTEAFF. CDR3 DNA sequence: TGCAGCGTTGAAGCTCCTAAGCCGGACAGATCTTACACTGAAGCTTTCTTT.

This rearrangement joins TRBV6-5 to TRBJ2-3; no reliable D call. V was trimmed by 6 bases and J by 2 bases, leaving 24 bases between them. CDR3 length: 18 residues. Germline CDR1 reads MNHEY; CDR2 reads SVGAGI. The CDR3 protein is CASRESPHLIVPTDTQYF. CDR3 coding DNA: TGTGCCAGCAGAGAGTCCCCCCACCTTATAGTACCCACAGATACGCAGTATTTT.

The V and J genes are TRBV7-9 and TRBJ1-6, with a possible D match to TRBD1 (5 bases). V was cut by 1 base and J by 4 bases, with 11 bases left in between. The CDR3 totals 16 residues. Per germline, CDR1 SEHNR and CDR2 FQNEAQ (reference sequence). The CDR3 DNA follows: TGTGCCAGCAGCTTAGGAAAGGCAGGGTATAATTCACCCCTCCACTTT. Protein product: CASSLGKAGYNSPLHF.

This clonotype was found a few times. This chain joins TRBV5-1 and TRBJ2-2; 7 nucleotides line up with TRBD2. With V trimmed by 0 bases and J by 7 bases, 6 bases remained unmatched. The V gene's germline CDR1 is SGHRS and CDR2 YFSETQ. CDR3 size: 15 residues. The CDR3 here is CASSLASGEVGELFF. The CDR3 DNA reads as TGCGCCAGCAGCTTGGCCAGCGGGGAGGTCGGGGAGCTGTTTTTT.

This clonotype was found many times. The rearrangement uses TRBV6-5 and TRBJ2-7; the D is unclear. The V gene lost 6 bases and the J gene lost 1 base, with 16 bases spanning the gap. Germline CDR1 MNHEY, CDR2 SVGAGI. The CDR3 sequence is 15 residues long. CDR3 DNA: TGTGCCAGCAGCCCCAGGCCTTATCAATCCTACGAGCAGTACGTC. Protein product: CASSPRPYQSYEQYV.

This clonotype was observed at least ten times. The V call is TRBV6-2 or TRBV6-3, the J call TRBJ2-3; tentative D call: TRBD1 (6 bases). The CDR3 runs 14 residues. Germline V gives CDR1 MNHEY, CDR2 SVGEGT. The ends were cut back, 5 bases at V and 2 bases at J, with 11 bases in the middle. The CDR3: CASSQGPDTDTQYF. For the CDR3, the DNA is TGTGCCAGCAGTCAGGGGCCCGACACAGATACGCAGTATTTT.

V usage is TRBV5-1 and J usage is TRBJ1-1; no clear D gene. The CDR3 has 13 residues. V gave up 0 bases and J gave up 6 bases, with 9 bases separating them. Germline lookup yields CDR1 SGHRS and CDR2 YFSETQ. The CDR3 protein is CASSLGAEPEAFF. Written as DNA, the CDR3 is TGCGCCAGCAGCTTGGGAGCGGAACCTGAAGCTTTCTTT.

This chain links TRBV7-9 with TRBJ2-1; D possibly matches TRBD1 or TRBD2 (5 bases each). The CDR3 spans 13 residues. The V end lost 4 bases, the J end lost 10 bases, and 14 bases lay between the germline ends. Germline assignment: CDR1 SEHNR and CDR2 FQNEAQ (reference sequence). CDR3 loop: CASSSQGVAEQFF. The DNA of the CDR3 is TGTGCCAGCAGCTCCCAGGGAGTCGCGGAGCAGTTCTTC.